The rows below give T cell receptor beta chains drawn from one sample of a study of radiotherapy plus CTLA-4 blockade in lung cancer. Only in-frame clones appear in the TCRdb table, and some are missing; sequencing was by immunoSEQ multiplex PCR. The sample shows roughly 92,000 clones, around 88% of them seen only once. The sample was peripheral blood, taken from a patient treated with radiotherapy plus ipilimumab. Receptors originate from a human donor with non-small cell lung cancer who had a partial response to radiotherapy plus ipilimumab. Each CDR3 is given with its conserved first and last residue. Each record gives: CDR3 DNA, CDR3 protein, J gene, D gene, V gene, clone size, CDR3 length. D genes are given only for firm matches. Clone size appears in some rows only: once, few, many, or a class for an expanded clone.

cdr3_nt: TGTGCCAGCAGTGCGCGAGCTAGCAGAGAATTTCCGAACACCGGGGAGCTGTTTTTT
cdr3_aa: CASSARASREFPNTGELFF
j_call: TRBJ2-2
d_call: NA
v_call: TRBV27
clone_size: NA
cdr3_length: 19

cdr3_nt: TGTGCCTGGAGCAGGCAGGCCGCCTACGAGCAGTACTTC
cdr3_aa: CAWSRQAAYEQYF
j_call: TRBJ2-7
d_call: NA
v_call: TRBV30
clone_size: NA
cdr3_length: 13

cdr3_nt: TGTGCCAGCAGCTTGAGACAGGTTCTGGCGAATGAGCAGTTCTTC
cdr3_aa: CASSLRQVLANEQFF
j_call: TRBJ2-1
d_call: NA
v_call: TRBV5-8
clone_size: NA
cdr3_length: 15

cdr3_nt: TGCGCCAGCAGCTTTATGGCCACTAATGAAAAACTGTTTTTT
cdr3_aa: CASSFMATNEKLFF
j_call: TRBJ1-4
d_call: NA
v_call: TRBV5-1
clone_size: NA
cdr3_length: 14

cdr3_nt: TGTGCCAGCAGCTTAGGGGGCAGGGCCACTGAAGCTTTCTTT
cdr3_aa: CASSLGGRATEAFF
j_call: TRBJ1-1
d_call: NA
v_call: TRBV13
clone_size: once
cdr3_length: 14

cdr3_nt: TGCGCCACTTCACAGGGGTATGGAAACACCATATATTTT
cdr3_aa: CATSQGYGNTIYF
j_call: TRBJ1-3
d_call: TRBD1
v_call: TRBV5-1
clone_size: NA
cdr3_length: 13

cdr3_nt: TGTGCCAGCAGTTTTGAACAGGGGGCTTATGGCTACACCTTC
cdr3_aa: CASSFEQGAYGYTF
j_call: TRBJ1-2
d_call: TRBD1
v_call: TRBV27
clone_size: NA
cdr3_length: 14

cdr3_nt: TGCAGCGTTGAAGATCGGGGGAAAGGAAACACCATATATTTT
cdr3_aa: CSVEDRGKGNTIYF
j_call: TRBJ1-3
d_call: NA
v_call: TRBV29-1
clone_size: NA
cdr3_length: 14

cdr3_nt: TGTGCCAGCAGTGGCGGGACAGCGCTTTATAGCAATCAGCCCCAGCATTTT
cdr3_aa: CASSGGTALYSNQPQHF
j_call: TRBJ1-5
d_call: TRBD1
v_call: TRBV28
clone_size: once
cdr3_length: 17

cdr3_nt: TGTGCCAGCTCCCTGGACAGGGATGGAGCCGGGGAGCTGTTTTTT
cdr3_aa: CASSLDRDGAGELFF
j_call: TRBJ2-2
d_call: TRBD1
v_call: TRBV18
clone_size: once
cdr3_length: 15

cdr3_nt: TGTGCCAGCAGTTTAGATGGAGACTTCAATGAGCAGTTCTTC
cdr3_aa: CASSLDGDFNEQFF
j_call: TRBJ2-1
d_call: NA
v_call: TRBV28
clone_size: NA
cdr3_length: 14

cdr3_nt: TGTGCCAGCAGCGGAGGGACTTCCTACGAGCAGTACTTC
cdr3_aa: CASSGGTSYEQYF
j_call: TRBJ2-7
d_call: NA
v_call: TRBV28
clone_size: NA
cdr3_length: 13

cdr3_nt: TGTGCCAGTAGTCTACGGACAGGGGCGGGTCAGCCCCAGCATTTT
cdr3_aa: CASSLRTGAGQPQHF
j_call: TRBJ1-5
d_call: TRBD1
v_call: TRBV19
clone_size: NA
cdr3_length: 15

cdr3_nt: TGTGCCAGCAGTTTATCCACGTCGGCTATAGTCAGGGGGTTCTATAGCAATCAGCCCCAGCATTTT
cdr3_aa: CASSLSTSAIVRGFYSNQPQHF
j_call: TRBJ1-5
d_call: TRBD1
v_call: TRBV28
clone_size: NA
cdr3_length: 22

cdr3_nt: TGTGCCAGCTCACCACGGGCGGCCCGGGACACATCCAATCAGCCACAGCATTTT
cdr3_aa: CASSPRAARDTSNQPQHF
j_call: TRBJ1-5
d_call: NA
v_call: TRBV18
clone_size: NA
cdr3_length: 18

cdr3_nt: TGTGCCAGCAGCTTTGTCCAGGCGATAAACAATGAGCAGTTCTTC
cdr3_aa: CASSFVQAINNEQFF
j_call: TRBJ2-1
d_call: NA
v_call: TRBV5-4
clone_size: once
cdr3_length: 15

cdr3_nt: TGTGCCAGCATGAGGCAGGGTGACTACGAGCAGTACTTC
cdr3_aa: CASMRQGDYEQYF
j_call: TRBJ2-7
d_call: NA
v_call: TRBV5-4
clone_size: NA
cdr3_length: 13

cdr3_nt: TGTGCCAGCAGCTTGGATCTGCTCAGTAACACTGAAGCTTTCTTT
cdr3_aa: CASSLDLLSNTEAFF
j_call: TRBJ1-1
d_call: NA
v_call: TRBV5-4
clone_size: once
cdr3_length: 15

cdr3_nt: TGTGCCAGCAGTTTAATGGGCCGACAGGGGGCCTACAATGAGCAGTTCTTC
cdr3_aa: CASSLMGRQGAYNEQFF
j_call: TRBJ2-1
d_call: TRBD1
v_call: TRBV27
clone_size: NA
cdr3_length: 17

cdr3_nt: TGTGCCAGCAGGAAACTAGCGGGATATAACGAGCAGTACTTC
cdr3_aa: CASRKLAGYNEQYF
j_call: TRBJ2-7
d_call: TRBD2
v_call: TRBV6-1
clone_size: NA
cdr3_length: 14

cdr3_nt: TGTGCCAGCAGCCCCCGGACTAGCGGCGACAATGAGCAGTTCTTC
cdr3_aa: CASSPRTSGDNEQFF
j_call: TRBJ2-1
d_call: TRBD2
v_call: TRBV7-2
clone_size: NA
cdr3_length: 15

cdr3_nt: TGTGCCAGTAGTCAGGAGGGCAGACGGGGAGATACGCAGTATTTT
cdr3_aa: CASSQEGRRGDTQYF
j_call: TRBJ2-3
d_call: NA
v_call: TRBV19
clone_size: NA
cdr3_length: 15

cdr3_nt: TGTGCCAGCAGCGCCCAGGGACAGGGAGGAACTGAAGCTTTCTTT
cdr3_aa: CASSAQGQGGTEAFF
j_call: TRBJ1-1
d_call: TRBD1
v_call: TRBV7-8
clone_size: NA
cdr3_length: 15

cdr3_nt: TGTGCCAGCAGCTTAGATGCCGCATTTGGACAGGGGAGGAGTGAGCAGTACTTC
cdr3_aa: CASSLDAAFGQGRSEQYF
j_call: TRBJ2-7
d_call: TRBD1
v_call: TRBV11-2
clone_size: NA
cdr3_length: 18

cdr3_nt: TGTGCCAGCAGCCCCCCCTACGGAAACACCATATATTTT
cdr3_aa: CASSPPYGNTIYF
j_call: TRBJ1-3
d_call: NA
v_call: TRBV7-2
clone_size: few
cdr3_length: 13

cdr3_nt: TGTGCCAGCAGCTTCCTAGCGGGAGTTCGCACAGATACGCAGTATTTT
cdr3_aa: CASSFLAGVRTDTQYF
j_call: TRBJ2-3
d_call: TRBD2
v_call: TRBV7-2
clone_size: NA
cdr3_length: 16

cdr3_nt: TGTGCCAGCAGGAACTCACTAGCGGGAGAATACAATGAGCAGTTCTTC
cdr3_aa: CASRNSLAGEYNEQFF
j_call: TRBJ2-1
d_call: TRBD2
v_call: TRBV6-6
clone_size: NA
cdr3_length: 16

cdr3_nt: TGTGCCAGCAGTTTGCCCACTAGCGGGAGCGAGTTTCGGACAGATACGCAGTATTTT
cdr3_aa: CASSLPTSGSEFRTDTQYF
j_call: TRBJ2-3
d_call: TRBD2
v_call: TRBV5-4
clone_size: NA
cdr3_length: 19

cdr3_nt: TGCGCCAGCAGCGAAAAGACAGGGTTCGGGGAGCTGTTTTTT
cdr3_aa: CASSEKTGFGELFF
j_call: TRBJ2-2
d_call: TRBD1
v_call: TRBV5-1
clone_size: once
cdr3_length: 14

cdr3_nt: TGTGCCAGCAGCTTATTGGGGCAGGGGGTCACTGAAGCTTTCTTT
cdr3_aa: CASSLLGQGVTEAFF
j_call: TRBJ1-1
d_call: TRBD1
v_call: TRBV7-2
clone_size: NA
cdr3_length: 15

cdr3_nt: TGTGCCAGCAGCTATGGACAGGGCATTGATCAGCCCCAGCATTTT
cdr3_aa: CASSYGQGIDQPQHF
j_call: TRBJ1-5
d_call: TRBD1
v_call: TRBV9
clone_size: NA
cdr3_length: 15

cdr3_nt: TGCGCCAGCAGCCTTCGAAGCGACAGGGGGCAATTCATGAACACTGAAGCTTTCTTT
cdr3_aa: CASSLRSDRGQFMNTEAFF
j_call: TRBJ1-1
d_call: TRBD1
v_call: TRBV4-1
clone_size: NA
cdr3_length: 19

cdr3_nt: TGTGCCAGCAGCACAGGACTAGCAAGTTCCCGGTACTTC
cdr3_aa: CASSTGLASSRYF
j_call: TRBJ2-5
d_call: TRBD2
v_call: TRBV7-9
clone_size: NA
cdr3_length: 13

cdr3_nt: TGCGCCAGCAGCCAAGTAGCGGCTAGCACAGATACGCAGTATTTT
cdr3_aa: CASSQVAASTDTQYF
j_call: TRBJ2-3
d_call: NA
v_call: TRBV4-1
clone_size: NA
cdr3_length: 15

cdr3_nt: TGTGCCAGCAGCAGCAAGGGACAGCATAACTATGGCTACACCTTC
cdr3_aa: CASSSKGQHNYGYTF
j_call: TRBJ1-2
d_call: TRBD1
v_call: TRBV5-4
clone_size: NA
cdr3_length: 15

cdr3_nt: TGTGCCAGCAGTTTGATCGGGGGTGCTGAAGCTTTCTTT
cdr3_aa: CASSLIGGAEAFF
j_call: TRBJ1-1
d_call: NA
v_call: TRBV27
clone_size: NA
cdr3_length: 13

cdr3_nt: TGTGCCAGCAGTAACCAGGGAACTAATGAAAAACTGTTTTTT
cdr3_aa: CASSNQGTNEKLFF
j_call: TRBJ1-4
d_call: NA
v_call: TRBV28
clone_size: NA
cdr3_length: 14

cdr3_nt: TGTGCCAGCAGTTACTCGAGAGTTAGCTGGTACGAGCAGTACTTC
cdr3_aa: CASSYSRVSWYEQYF
j_call: TRBJ2-7
d_call: NA
v_call: TRBV6-5
clone_size: NA
cdr3_length: 15

cdr3_nt: TGTGCCAGCAGCTCGCAGACTAGCGCACACTACGAGCAGTACTTC
cdr3_aa: CASSSQTSAHYEQYF
j_call: TRBJ2-7
d_call: TRBD2
v_call: TRBV7-8
clone_size: NA
cdr3_length: 15

cdr3_nt: TGTGCCAGCAGCAACGGACTACCGGGGAATGAGCAGTTCTTC
cdr3_aa: CASSNGLPGNEQFF
j_call: TRBJ2-1
d_call: NA
v_call: TRBV7-2
clone_size: NA
cdr3_length: 14

cdr3_nt: TGTGCCATCAGCGGACAGGGGGCTCTCCCAGGGGATGGCTACACCTTC
cdr3_aa: CAISGQGALPGDGYTF
j_call: TRBJ1-2
d_call: TRBD1
v_call: TRBV10-3
clone_size: few
cdr3_length: 16

cdr3_nt: TGTGCCAGTAGTCTTCAGGGGGCGTACAATGAGCAGTTCTTC
cdr3_aa: CASSLQGAYNEQFF
j_call: TRBJ2-1
d_call: TRBD1
v_call: TRBV19
clone_size: few
cdr3_length: 14

cdr3_nt: TGTGCCAGCAGTAGAGTACAAGACTCCTACTCCATGAACACTGAAGCTTTCTTT
cdr3_aa: CASSRVQDSYSMNTEAFF
j_call: TRBJ1-1
d_call: NA
v_call: TRBV28
clone_size: NA
cdr3_length: 18

cdr3_nt: TGTGCCAGCAGGGTAAAAGGACAGCCTGAAGCTTTCTTT
cdr3_aa: CASRVKGQPEAFF
j_call: TRBJ1-1
d_call: NA
v_call: TRBV6-6
clone_size: NA
cdr3_length: 13

cdr3_nt: TGTGCCAGCAACCGAGGACTAGCGGGAGTTTCAGATACGCAGTATTTT
cdr3_aa: CASNRGLAGVSDTQYF
j_call: TRBJ2-3
d_call: TRBD2
v_call: TRBV5-4
clone_size: NA
cdr3_length: 16

cdr3_nt: TGTGCCAGCAGACCGACAGGTTCACCCCTCCACTTT
cdr3_aa: CASRPTGSPLHF
j_call: TRBJ1-6
d_call: NA
v_call: TRBV28
clone_size: once
cdr3_length: 12

cdr3_nt: TGTGCCAGCAGCTTAGGGACGGGAGGGCCGGAGACCCAGTACTTC
cdr3_aa: CASSLGTGGPETQYF
j_call: TRBJ2-5
d_call: TRBD2
v_call: TRBV7-6
clone_size: NA
cdr3_length: 15

cdr3_nt: TGTGCCAGTAGTATTCAGGGGTTATCAACAGATACGCAGTATTTT
cdr3_aa: CASSIQGLSTDTQYF
j_call: TRBJ2-3
d_call: NA
v_call: TRBV19
clone_size: once
cdr3_length: 15

cdr3_nt: TGTGCCAGCAATCCCTCTGACAGGGGAAATAGGGACGAGCAGTACTTC
cdr3_aa: CASNPSDRGNRDEQYF
j_call: TRBJ2-7
d_call: TRBD1
v_call: TRBV28
clone_size: NA
cdr3_length: 16

cdr3_nt: TGTGCCAGCAGTACTCCAGGGGCAGGGCAGCCCCAGCATTTT
cdr3_aa: CASSTPGAGQPQHF
j_call: TRBJ1-5
d_call: NA
v_call: TRBV28
clone_size: NA
cdr3_length: 14

cdr3_nt: TGTGCCAGCAGTTTAGAAGGTAGCGGAAGCACAGATACGCAGTATTTT
cdr3_aa: CASSLEGSGSTDTQYF
j_call: TRBJ2-3
d_call: NA
v_call: TRBV27
clone_size: NA
cdr3_length: 16

cdr3_nt: TGTGCCAGCAGCTTAATGAGAACGGATGGCTACACCTTC
cdr3_aa: CASSLMRTDGYTF
j_call: TRBJ1-2
d_call: NA
v_call: TRBV7-2
clone_size: NA
cdr3_length: 13

cdr3_nt: TGCGCCAGCAGCCAAGTACAAAGGACAGCATTGGGGATAGAGCAGTTCTTC
cdr3_aa: CASSQVQRTALGIEQFF
j_call: TRBJ2-1
d_call: NA
v_call: TRBV4-1
clone_size: NA
cdr3_length: 17

cdr3_nt: TGTGCCAGTAGTAGAGGCGGGGCCAGGAACACTGAAGCTTTCTTT
cdr3_aa: CASSRGGARNTEAFF
j_call: TRBJ1-1
d_call: NA
v_call: TRBV19
clone_size: NA
cdr3_length: 15

cdr3_nt: TGTGCCAGCAGCCCACACACAGATACGCAGTATTTT
cdr3_aa: CASSPHTDTQYF
j_call: TRBJ2-3
d_call: NA
v_call: TRBV5-4
clone_size: NA
cdr3_length: 12

cdr3_nt: TGTGCCAGCTCACCGCGGCAGATTAGCAATCAGCCCCAGCATTTT
cdr3_aa: CASSPRQISNQPQHF
j_call: TRBJ1-5
d_call: NA
v_call: TRBV18
clone_size: NA
cdr3_length: 15

cdr3_nt: TGTGCCAGTAGTCGGGGGGAGGGTAGCAATCAGCCCCAGCATTTT
cdr3_aa: CASSRGEGSNQPQHF
j_call: TRBJ1-5
d_call: NA
v_call: TRBV19
clone_size: NA
cdr3_length: 15